This T cell receptor (beta chain) emerged from a study of T cells in Graves' hyperthyroidism and ophthalmopathy. Broader study findings: The model anticipated ophthalmopathy a median 6.5 months pre-onset.

RNA transcripts yielded amplified TCR beta CDR3 regions. HTBI primers were used for first-round RT-PCR of the TCR CDR3. TCRdb reanalysed the multiplex PCR reads using MiXCR and keeps one entry per CDR3 protein. The data show roughly 520,000 distinct CDR3 sequences, with around 22% seen just once and about 11% held by the top ten. Many counts were recorded for this clonotype. Its target is unknown. Investigators excluded patients with uncontrolled infection, other autoimmune disease, pregnancy or lactation. This TCR was sampled from a woman in her thirties with Graves' ophthalmopathy. The sample comprised blood.

CDR3 nucleotides: TGTGCCAGCAGCTTAGGGCGGGGGGGCCAGACCGGGGAGCTGTTTTTT. Translated: CASSLGRGGQTGELFF. The chain couples TRBV7-2 to TRBJ2-2; 9 bases are shared with TRBD2. The CDR3 runs to 16 residues. V was clipped by 1 base and J by 5 bases; unmatched bases: 5. Germline V gives CDR1 SGHTA, CDR2 FQGNSA.